This T cell receptor beta chain was identified during a study of T cells after yellow fever vaccination. Study-wide points: Primary-vaccination clones mostly resurfaced post-booster (nearly 97% CD4, under 90% CD8). A faster peak, day 5 versus 15, was reached by the weaker secondary response. A minor fraction of clonotypes spanned both CD4 and CD8 compartments.

This CDR3 contains 14 residues. CDR1 and CDR2 (germline): MDHEN, SYDVKM. Between the trimmed V and J ends, which lost 4 bases and 2 bases, there was a span of 10 bases. The 5'RACE template-switching step produced TCR cDNA and added a universal primer site and UMIs. TCRdb fed the 5' RACE reads into MiXCR, producing one record per CDR3 protein. Seen here are about 200,000 distinct CDR3 sequences, roughly 3.3% observed once, and the top ten hold around 3.2%. In this sample, this clonotype turned up many times. Its specificity is not known. The TCR was taken from a man aged 18 to 29 who received the YFV17D yellow fever vaccine. The chain links TRBV28 to TRBJ2-3; D remains unclear. The sample was CD4+ T cells sorted from PBMCs, taken 10 days after the yellow fever booster vaccination. DNA of the CDR3: TGTGCCAGCAGTTACCCTCCCCTCACAGATACGCAGTATTTT. Its translation is CASSYPPLTDTQYF.